The sequence of this T cell receptor (beta chain) was determined in a study of blood T cells in healthy people across ages. This clonotype was counted between two and nine times. Through a sample-barcoded 5' primer and a J-beta primer mix, a second PCR was run for roughly 6 to 11 cycles. TCRdb reprocessed the 5' RACE reads via MiXCR and lists one record per CDR3 protein. This table holds about 730,000 distinct CDR3 sequences, around 40% found once. The sequence was collected from a woman between 55 and 75 years old in good health. The sequenced material came from blood.

DNA of the CDR3: TGCAGTGCTAGGAGCGCGGGGGCCTACGAGCAGTACTTC. This encodes CSARSAGAYEQYF. The genes are TRBV20-1 and TRBJ2-7, with 7 bases fitting TRBD2. J lost 2 bases, V lost 3 bases, and 4 bases had no gene match. The CDR3 totals 13 residues. Germline assignment: CDR1 DFQATT and CDR2 SNEGSKA (reference sequence).